The rows below give T cell receptor beta chains drawn from one sample of a study of blood T cell repertoires in COVID-19. Assay: immunoSEQ multiplex PCR; the TCRdb copy retains only in-frame clones and omits some. The table records some 200,000 clones, roughly four fifths of them present only once. Sequenced: peripheral blood. These receptors were taken from a woman aged 40 to 50 with acute or convalescent COVID-19. The CDR3 runs from the conserved cysteine through the conserved F or W. The order of the fields is J gene, D gene, clone size, V gene, CDR3 DNA, CDR3 protein. The D gene is left open where the match is weak. Rows may omit the clone size; those that give it use once, few, many or a size class.

TRBJ2-1 | TRBD2 | NA | TRBV9 | TGTGCCAGCAGCGTAGGACTAGCGGTATCCTACAATGAGCAGTTCTTC | CASSVGLAVSYNEQFF
TRBJ2-1 | TRBD1 | NA | TRBV11-2 | TGTGCCAGCAGCCCGGGACAGTACTCCTACAATGAGCAGTTCTTC | CASSPGQYSYNEQFF
TRBJ1-2 | NA | NA | TRBV2 | TGTGCCTCACGAAAGACGACAGGAGTGGATGGCTACACCTTC | CASRKTTGVDGYTF
TRBJ1-5 | NA | NA | TRBV7-8 | TGTGCCAGCAGCTTAGCGCTAATTGGGGGCCATAGCAATCAGCCCCAGCATTTT | CASSLALIGGHSNQPQHF
TRBJ1-2 | NA | NA | TRBV6-5 | TGTGCCAGCAGGATTCGGGGAGCCTATGGCTACACCTTC | CASRIRGAYGYTF
TRBJ2-3 | TRBD1 | NA | TRBV27 | TGTGCCAGCAGTTTGACAGGGGCATTCGGCGATACGCAGTATTTT | CASSLTGAFGDTQYF
TRBJ2-3 | TRBD2 | NA | TRBV24-1 | TGTGCCACCAGTGATCCTCTGACTAGCGGGCTCTCAAGCCCAGATACGCAGTATTTT | CATSDPLTSGLSSPDTQYF
TRBJ2-1 | NA | NA | TRBV4-2 | TGTGCCAGCAGCCAAGATCCCCCCCAAAATGAGCAGTTCTTC | CASSQDPPQNEQFF
TRBJ1-1 | TRBD1 | NA | TRBV29-1 | TGCAGCCACAACAGGGGGCTAGGTAAAGAAGCTTTCTTT | CSHNRGLGKEAFF
TRBJ1-1 | NA | once | TRBV27 | TGTGCCAGCAGTTTATGGGCCAGATCCATGAACACTGAAGCTTTCTTT | CASSLWARSMNTEAFF
TRBJ2-1 | NA | NA | TRBV4-1 | TGCGCCAGCAGCCAAGCCGGGACTGGGGGTTTGGATGAGCAGTTCTTC | CASSQAGTGGLDEQFF
TRBJ2-5 | NA | NA | TRBV19 | TGTGCCAGTAGTAAAAACAGGGATAACCAAGAGACCCAGTACTTC | CASSKNRDNQETQYF
TRBJ2-3 | TRBD2 | NA | TRBV12-3/TRBV12-4 | TGTGCCAGCACCTTTGGGGGGGGACATACGCAGTATTTT | CASTFGGGHTQYF
TRBJ1-5 | NA | NA | TRBV28 | TGTGCCAGCAGTAACAGGGTAGGGAATCAGCCCCAGCATTTT | CASSNRVGNQPQHF
TRBJ2-2 | NA | NA | TRBV27 | TGTGCCAGCAGTTACCCGAGTCCAGGGGCGATCACCGGGGAGCTGTTTTTT | CASSYPSPGAITGELFF
TRBJ2-1 | NA | NA | TRBV29-1 | TGCAGCGTTGAAACCGAGATGGGGCTAAAGCAGTTCTTC | CSVETEMGLKQFF
TRBJ2-1 | TRBD2 | NA | TRBV7-8 | TGTGCCAGCAGCTTAGAGGCGGGGGGGGTCGATGAGCAGTTCTTC | CASSLEAGGVDEQFF
TRBJ1-1 | NA | few | TRBV19 | TGTGCCAGTAGTATAAGGCAGGGAACTGAAGCTTTCTTT | CASSIRQGTEAFF
TRBJ1-4 | TRBD1 | NA | TRBV29-1 | TGCAGCGCCACAGGGGAAGATAATGAAAAACTGTTTTTT | CSATGEDNEKLFF
TRBJ1-1 | NA | NA | TRBV28 | TGTGCCAGCAGTTTATTCGGAGCAGGGTCGAACACTGAAGCTTTCTTT | CASSLFGAGSNTEAFF
TRBJ2-7 | NA | NA | TRBV30 | TGTGCCTGGAGCCGTTTGGGCGGGGAGCAGTACTTC | CAWSRLGGEQYF
TRBJ2-7 | NA | NA | TRBV7-2 | TGTGCCAGCACCTTGGGACCCACAGGGACCTACGAGCAGTACTTC | CASTLGPTGTYEQYF
TRBJ2-7 | TRBD2 | NA | TRBV5-6 | TGTGCCAGCAGCTACCTAGCGGTCTACGAGCAGTACTTC | CASSYLAVYEQYF
TRBJ1-4 | NA | NA | TRBV3-1/TRBV3-2 | TGTGCCAGCAGCCAAGATCTAGGAATGTTAAGGACACCCGGGCTGGGTGAAAAACTGTTTTTT | CASSQDLGMLRTPGLGEKLFF
TRBJ1-4 | NA | once | TRBV27 | TGTGCCAGCAGGGGGGCTGAAAAACTGTTTTTT | CASRGAEKLFF
TRBJ1-4 | NA | NA | TRBV5-1 | TGCGCCAGCAGTGGGGGCAGGAGTAATGAAAAACTGTTTTTT | CASSGGRSNEKLFF
TRBJ1-1 | NA | NA | TRBV6-5 | TGTGCCAGCAGTTACAAGGGAGGCACTGAAGCTTTCTTT | CASSYKGGTEAFF
TRBJ2-2 | TRBD2 | NA | TRBV11-3 | TGTGCCAGCAGCTCGGGGGGTACGAACACCGGGGAGCTGTTTTTT | CASSSGGTNTGELFF
TRBJ1-2 | TRBD1 | few | TRBV7-2 | TGTGCCAGCACCCCCGACAGGGAGGATGGCTACACCTTC | CASTPDREDGYTF
TRBJ1-5 | NA | NA | TRBV6-1 | TGTGCCAGCAGTGAATTTCCATTGAGCAATCAGCCCCAGCATTTT | CASSEFPLSNQPQHF
TRBJ2-1 | NA | NA | TRBV7-3 | TGTGCCAGCAGCTTAGGCAGGGGCCCCTACAATGAGCAGTTCTTC | CASSLGRGPYNEQFF
TRBJ1-5 | NA | NA | TRBV27 | TGTGCCAGCAGTTTCTCCCAGGGCGATAGCAATCAGCCCCAGCATTTT | CASSFSQGDSNQPQHF
TRBJ1-5 | TRBD1 | many | TRBV19 | TGTGCCAGTAGTGGGACAGGGGCTCAGCCCCAGCATTTT | CASSGTGAQPQHF
TRBJ2-1 | NA | few | TRBV11-2 | TGTGCCAGCAGCTTCCTAGCACCTTACAATGAGCAGTTCTTC | CASSFLAPYNEQFF
TRBJ2-1 | NA | NA | TRBV7-6 | TGTGCCAGCAGCTTAGGCCCTAGCGCCTCCTACAATGAGCAGTTCTTC | CASSLGPSASYNEQFF
TRBJ2-7 | TRBD2 | NA | TRBV27 | TGTGCCAGCAGTATCCGGACTAGCGTAGGTACCTACGAGCAGTACTTC | CASSIRTSVGTYEQYF
TRBJ1-4 | TRBD1 | NA | TRBV5-1 | TGCGCCAGCAGCGGGGGACAGGGGACAGATGAAAAACTGTTTTTT | CASSGGQGTDEKLFF
TRBJ1-2 | TRBD1 | NA | TRBV19 | TGTGCCAGTAAGACACAGGGGCCCGGGGACTATGGCTACACCTTC | CASKTQGPGDYGYTF
TRBJ2-3 | NA | NA | TRBV2 | TGTGCCAGCACCCGACTAGGAGGTATAGATACGCAGTATTTT | CASTRLGGIDTQYF
TRBJ1-6 | NA | NA | TRBV5-1 | TGCGCCAGCAGCTTGTACAGGGAGGGTTCACCCCTCCACTTT | CASSLYREGSPLHF
TRBJ1-2 | NA | few | TRBV19 | TGTGCCAGTCGGGAGCAAGCTAACTATGGCTACACCTTC | CASREQANYGYTF
TRBJ1-1 | TRBD1 | NA | TRBV30 | TGTGCCTGGAGGGCAGGGGGAAGCACTGAAGCTTTCTTT | CAWRAGGSTEAFF
TRBJ2-7 | TRBD2 | NA | TRBV7-9 | TGTGCCAGCAGCTTTAGCGGGTTAAGCGACGAGCAGTACTTC | CASSFSGLSDEQYF
TRBJ2-2 | NA | NA | TRBV5-1 | TGCGCCAGCAGTCAGGTCAACACCGGGGAGCTGTTTTTT | CASSQVNTGELFF
TRBJ1-6 | NA | few | TRBV30 | TGTGCCTGGAGTGAATTAGATAAGTCACCCCTCCACTTT | CAWSELDKSPLHF
TRBJ2-1 | TRBD2 | NA | TRBV30 | TGTGCCTGGAGTGTACACTTTTCTAGCGGGGGGATCAGGGGCAATGAGCAGTTCTTC | CAWSVHFSSGGIRGNEQFF
TRBJ2-1 | TRBD2 | NA | TRBV19 | TGTGCCAGTATGTTGATGGGCGGGACCGGGGGGTATGAGCAGTTCTTC | CASMLMGGTGGYEQFF
TRBJ1-1 | NA | NA | TRBV7-2 | TGTGCCAGCAGCTCCTGGTCGGTCATGGACACTGAAGCTTTCTTT | CASSSWSVMDTEAFF
TRBJ2-5 | TRBD2 | few | TRBV9 | TGTGCCAGCAGCGTAGGGACTAGCGGGCTCCTGGGGACCCAGTACTTC | CASSVGTSGLLGTQYF
TRBJ2-7 | TRBD2 | NA | TRBV5-1 | TGCGCCAGCAGCTTGGGGGGTAGCGGGGCCTACGAGCAGTACTTC | CASSLGGSGAYEQYF
TRBJ1-5 | TRBD1 | NA | TRBV6-5 | TGTGCCAGCAGCCCACAGGGGGTTCAGCCCCAGCATTTT | CASSPQGVQPQHF
TRBJ1-6 | NA | NA | TRBV7-9 | TGTGCCAGCAGCTCCTCCGGGAACAGTTTGAATAATTCACCCCTCCACTTT | CASSSSGNSLNNSPLHF
TRBJ2-7 | NA | NA | TRBV18 | TGTGCCAGCTCACCACCGGGGGGTTACGAGCAGTACTTC | CASSPPGGYEQYF
TRBJ2-1 | NA | NA | TRBV24-1 | TGTGCCACCAGTGGACGGCAGGGTATGAATGAGCAGTTCTTC | CATSGRQGMNEQFF
TRBJ1-1 | NA | NA | TRBV19 | TGTGCCAGTTCCGGGAGGTACACTGAAGCTTTCTTT | CASSGRYTEAFF